The rows below give T cell receptor beta chains drawn from one sample of a study of T cells in Graves' hyperthyroidism and ophthalmopathy. TCRdb processed the multiplex PCR reads anew with MiXCR; each CDR3 protein has one entry. Among 550,000 to 800,000 distinct CDR3 sequences listed, roughly a sixth were seen once. Specimen: blood. The receptors derive from a man aged 50-60 years with Graves' hyperthyroidism. Both conserved end residues are part of each CDR3. A D gene is named only where the DNA matches it firmly. The listing skips clone size in some rows; elsewhere it reads once, few, many or a size class.

len	abundance	d_gene	j_gene	v_gene	CDR3nt	CDR3aa
16	many	TRBD1	TRBJ1-1	TRBV11-2	TGTGCCAGCAGCTTAGCTGGTTCAATTGGGACAGATGAAGCTTTCTTT	CASSLAGSIGTDEAFF
12	few	-	TRBJ1-2	TRBV3-1	TGTGCCAGCAGCCAAGACCTGACTGGCTACACCTTC	CASSQDLTGYTF
15	many	-	TRBJ1-1	TRBV14	TGTGCCAGCAGCGCCGAAGGGACACCGATCACTGAAGCTTTCTTT	CASSAEGTPITEAFF
16	-	TRBD1	TRBJ1-6	TRBV5-1	TGCGCCAGCAGCTTGGATACTTACAGGGGTAATTCACCCCTCCACTTT	CASSLDTYRGNSPLHF
13	few	-	TRBJ1-1	TRBV5-6	TGTGCCAGCAGCCATACAGTAGAAACTGAAGCTTTCTTT	CASSHTVETEAFF
13	many	-	TRBJ1-1	TRBV28	TGTGCCAGCGGGAGGGGGACGCTGATCGAAGCTTTCTTT	CASGRGTLIEAFF
16	many	TRBD1	TRBJ2-7	TRBV12-3/TRBV12-4	TGTGCCAGCAGTTCCTCCCCGGGACAGGGCTCCTACGAGCAGTACTTC	CASSSSPGQGSYEQYF
15	many	-	TRBJ2-3	TRBV7-2	TGTGCCAGCAGCCTCCGGGAAGGGAGCACAGATACGCAGTATTTT	CASSLREGSTDTQYF
13	few	-	TRBJ2-2	TRBV2	TGTGCCAGCAGGGAAGATGGGGTCGGGGAGCTGTTTTTT	CASREDGVGELFF
14	-	TRBD2	TRBJ2-5	TRBV9	TGTGCCAGCAGCACCTCAGCGGGACAAGAGACCCAGTACTTC	CASSTSAGQETQYF
15	many	-	TRBJ1-1	TRBV7-2	TGTGCCAGCAGCTTCGGTGGTACCAGGCTACCTGAAGCTTTCTTT	CASSFGGTRLPEAFF
14	many	TRBD2	TRBJ2-1	TRBV20-1	TGCAGTGCCGATAGCGGGAGTTGGGACAATGAGCAGTTCTTC	CSADSGSWDNEQFF
16	few	-	TRBJ1-2	TRBV5-1	TGCGCCAGCAGCTTGGGACAAGGGTTGACTAACTATGGCTACACCTTC	CASSLGQGLTNYGYTF
15	-	TRBD2	TRBJ2-7	TRBV28	TGTGCCAGCAGTTTATTCACTAGCGGATTTTACGAGCAGTACTTC	CASSLFTSGFYEQYF
11	-	-	TRBJ2-1	TRBV20-1	TGCAGTGAAAGGGGTGTGGGTGAGCAGTTCTTC	CSERGVGEQFF
14	many	TRBD1	TRBJ1-2	TRBV27	TGTGCCAGCAGGAGATCGGACAGGGGGCTTGGCTACACCTTC	CASRRSDRGLGYTF
13	many	TRBD1	TRBJ2-7	TRBV29-1	TGCAGCGTTGGGGCAGGGGGCTTAAGCGAGCAGTACTTC	CSVGAGGLSEQYF
14	-	-	TRBJ1-5	TRBV2	TGTGCCAGCAGTGTGGAGCAGAGCAATCAGCCCCAGCATTTT	CASSVEQSNQPQHF
15	-	-	TRBJ2-6	TRBV28	TGTGCCAGCAGCCGGGGGGCCTCTGGGGCCAACGTCCTGACTTTC	CASSRGASGANVLTF
14	many	-	TRBJ2-5	TRBV20-1	TGCAGTTCAAACCCTATCCTAGCTGGTGAGACCCAGTACTTC	CSSNPILAGETQYF
16	many	TRBD1	TRBJ2-7	TRBV6-2/TRBV6-3	TGTGCCAGCAGTTACCCCGTGACAGGGTACTCCTACGAGCAGTACTTC	CASSYPVTGYSYEQYF
16	few	TRBD1	TRBJ1-5	TRBV28	TGTGCCAGCAGTTTACTGACCGGACAGGAGGGTCAGCCCCAGCATTTT	CASSLLTGQEGQPQHF
16	once	TRBD2	TRBJ2-1	TRBV3-1	TGTGCCAGCAGCCAAATTAGCGGGAGGGCCGTCAATGAGCAGTTCTTC	CASSQISGRAVNEQFF
15	many	-	TRBJ1-2	TRBV2	TGTGCCAACACCCCCCCCCAGGGTAGTACCTATGGCTACACCTTC	CANTPPQGSTYGYTF
14	many	-	TRBJ1-3	TRBV11-2	TGTGCCAGCAGCCTACAGGGTACTGGAAACACCATATATTTT	CASSLQGTGNTIYF
14	-	TRBD2	TRBJ2-5	TRBV19	TGTGCCAGTAGTATCCGGGCGGGAGTGCAGACCCAGTACTTC	CASSIRAGVQTQYF
14	-	TRBD2	TRBJ2-1	TRBV11-3	TGTGCCAGCACCGTCGGGGGGTCTAGTAATGAGCAGTTCTTC	CASTVGGSSNEQFF
13	many	-	TRBJ1-1	TRBV30	TGTGCCTGGAGTACCAGGGAGGGGGCTGAAGCTTTCTTT	CAWSTREGAEAFF
16	few	TRBD2	TRBJ2-5	TRBV19	TGTGCCAGTAGTATATCGACTAGCGGGAGCTACGAGACCCAGTACTTC	CASSISTSGSYETQYF
13	few	TRBD1	TRBJ2-3	TRBV6-2/TRBV6-3	TGTGCCAGCAGACAGGGGAGCACAGATACGCAGTATTTT	CASRQGSTDTQYF
14	few	-	TRBJ2-1	TRBV10-2	TGCGCCAGCAGTGGGTATTCCGTCCACAATGAGCAGTTCTTC	CASSGYSVHNEQFF
14	-	-	TRBJ1-1	TRBV6-1	TGTGCCAGCAGCTCGGGTGGAAGTTACACTGAAGCTTTCTTT	CASSSGGSYTEAFF
14	many	-	TRBJ2-3	TRBV5-1	TGCGCCAGCAGCACCGACAGAAACACAGATACGCAGTATTTT	CASSTDRNTDTQYF
14	few	TRBD1	TRBJ2-5	TRBV10-3	TGTGCCATCAGTGACCTGACAGGGAAAGAGACCCAGTACTTC	CAISDLTGKETQYF
17	-	TRBD2	TRBJ2-3	TRBV7-9	TGTGCCAGCAGCTCCCCGACTAGCGGGGATAGCACAGATACGCAGTATTTT	CASSSPTSGDSTDTQYF
17	many	TRBD2	TRBJ2-2	TRBV6-6	TGTGCCAGCAGTTACTCACTAGCGGGAGGGCCGGGCGGGGAGCTGTTTTTT	CASSYSLAGGPGGELFF